These T cell receptor beta chains were read from a single sample in a study of T cell responses to AZD1222 COVID-19 vaccine. TCRdb keeps only in-frame clones here, not all; method: immunoSEQ multiplex PCR. The sample records under 300,000 clones, approximately 93% being singletons. The starting material was peripheral blood, obtained on day 0 of AZD1222 vaccination. The receptor source for this set is an adult in good health. CDR3s include the opening cysteine and the closing phenylalanine or tryptophan. A D gene is named only where the DNA matches it firmly. For some rows the clone size is stated as once, few or many, or as a class when expanded; others skip it.

V gene,clone size,J gene,D gene,CDR3 protein,CDR3 DNA
TRBV5-6,-,TRBJ2-2,-,CASSVRVYTGELFF,TGTGCCAGCAGTGTCAGGGTTTACACCGGGGAGCTGTTTTTT
TRBV7-9,-,TRBJ1-4,-,CASSLDSGATNEKLFF,TGTGCCAGCAGCTTAGATTCGGGGGCGACTAATGAAAAACTGTTTTTT
TRBV6-1,-,TRBJ1-1,TRBD1,CASSSTGGIEAFF,TGTGCCAGCAGCTCGACAGGGGGCATTGAAGCTTTCTTT
TRBV5-1,-,TRBJ2-5,-,CASSSQETQYF,TGCGCCAGCAGCTCTCAAGAGACCCAGTACTTC
TRBV5-6,-,TRBJ1-4,TRBD1,CASNPGQGREKLFF,TGTGCCAGCAACCCGGGACAGGGGAGGGAAAAACTGTTTTTT
TRBV5-1,few,TRBJ1-2,-,CASSLEAGTYYGYTF,TGCGCCAGCAGCTTGGAGGCAGGGACCTACTATGGCTACACCTTC
TRBV27,-,TRBJ1-5,-,CASSFRRNSNQPQHF,TGTGCCAGCAGTTTTAGAAGGAATAGCAATCAGCCCCAGCATTTT
TRBV9,-,TRBJ1-6,-,CASSVGGGSPFSSPLHF,TGTGCCAGCAGCGTAGGAGGAGGATCTCCATTTAGTTCACCCCTCCACTTT
TRBV5-1,-,TRBJ1-1,-,CASSRTLLNTEAFF,TGCGCCAGCAGCCGGACACTCCTGAACACTGAAGCTTTCTTT
TRBV10-3,-,TRBJ2-2,-,CAISEISKGLTGELFF,TGTGCCATCAGTGAGATAAGTAAGGGGCTCACCGGGGAGCTGTTTTTT
TRBV28,-,TRBJ2-3,-,CASSLYGAGQGDTQYF,TGTGCCAGCAGTTTATATGGGGCGGGGCAAGGAGATACGCAGTATTTT
TRBV7-2,once,TRBJ1-4,-,CASSPRGRVEEKLFF,TGTGCCAGCAGCCCTAGGGGTAGGGTGGAAGAAAAACTGTTTTTT